This T cell receptor beta chain was captured by sequencing in a study of T cell clones after liver transplantation. Study context: TCRbeta sequencing after a pre-transplant mixed lymphocyte reaction identified graft-donor-reactive clones, later tracked in post-transplant blood. Study results and limitations: A larger donor-reactive than third-party decline suggested partial antigen-specific deletion. Low donor cell numbers restricted donor-reactive repertoire measurement in a couple of subjects.

The CDR3 spans 16 residues. The germline V gene has CDR1 SGHNT and CDR2 YYREEE (reference sequence). The V segment lost 5 bases and the J segment 4 bases; nucleotides outside the gene matches: 8. Thawed unstimulated PBMCs were FACS-sorted by CD3, CD4 and CD8 into two populations. Using immunoSEQ multiplex PCR, the repertoire was profiled, and TCRdb retains in-frame clones only, with some absent. The sample has approximately 55,000 clones; over 55% are singletons. The table lists this clone with a few counts. No antigen is known for it. The receptor comes from a human patient who received a liver transplant. The T cells may come from the graft donor. The chain carries TRBV5-4 and TRBJ2-1, with 11 bases that match TRBD1. The sample consisted of CD4+ T cells from blood, taken approximately 52 months after liver transplant. As DNA, the CDR3 is TGTGCCAGCAGTCGCGGACAGGGGGCTTCGTACAATGAGCAGTTCTTC. Translated: CASSRGQGASYNEQFF.